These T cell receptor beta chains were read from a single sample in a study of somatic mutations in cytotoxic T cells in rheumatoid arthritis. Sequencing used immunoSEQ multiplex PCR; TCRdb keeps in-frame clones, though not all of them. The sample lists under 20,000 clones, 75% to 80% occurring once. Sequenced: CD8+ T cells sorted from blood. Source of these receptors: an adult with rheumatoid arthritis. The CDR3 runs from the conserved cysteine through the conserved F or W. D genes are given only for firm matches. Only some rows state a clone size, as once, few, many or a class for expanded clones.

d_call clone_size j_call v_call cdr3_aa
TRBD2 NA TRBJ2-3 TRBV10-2 CASSGRTSGGVGADTQYF
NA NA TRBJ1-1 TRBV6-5 CASSYSRGTEAFF
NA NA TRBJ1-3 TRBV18 CASSPPVEYTIYF
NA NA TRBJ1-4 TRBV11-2 CASSLDLVHTGEKLFF
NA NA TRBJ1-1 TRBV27 CASSLNPRALNTEAFF
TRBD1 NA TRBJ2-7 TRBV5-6 CASSRGDRRIFYEQYF
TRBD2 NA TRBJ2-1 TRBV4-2 CASSQDGTSGGGVYNEQFF
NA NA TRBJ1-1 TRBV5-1 CASSHRGHTEAFF
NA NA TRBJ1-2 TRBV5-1 CASSSAGFYGYTF
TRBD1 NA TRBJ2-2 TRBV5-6 CASSPALGDSIRELFF
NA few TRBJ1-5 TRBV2 CASSRREGNQPQHF
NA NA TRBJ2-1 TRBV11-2 CASSPAGTEQFF
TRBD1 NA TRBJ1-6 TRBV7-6 CASSLGDRTNSPLHF
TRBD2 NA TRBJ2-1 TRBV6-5 CASSYTSGGAGNEQFF
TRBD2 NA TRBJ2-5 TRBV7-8 CASSLPTSGGQETQYF
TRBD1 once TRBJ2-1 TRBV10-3 CAISAVDRETYNEQFF
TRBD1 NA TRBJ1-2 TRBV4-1 CASSPGTGGNYGYTF
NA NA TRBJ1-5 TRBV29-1 CSVRGSNQPQHF
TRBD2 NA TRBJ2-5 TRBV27 CASSLGTSGGETQYF
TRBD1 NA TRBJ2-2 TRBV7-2 CASSLGPGTVKAGELFF
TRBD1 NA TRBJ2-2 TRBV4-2 CASSQERTGDLTGELFF
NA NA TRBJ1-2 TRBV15 CATSSPGEVGWYGYTF
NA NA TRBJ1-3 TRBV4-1 CASSLTEGENTIYF
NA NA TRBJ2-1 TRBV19 CASSVVTSYNEQFF
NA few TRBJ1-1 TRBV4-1 CASSQRGGEGTEAFF
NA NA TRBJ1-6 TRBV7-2 CASSLFGFSDSPLHF
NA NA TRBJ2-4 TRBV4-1 CASSQDFSPGVAKNIQYF
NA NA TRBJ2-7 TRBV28 CASSPTGVDNEQYF
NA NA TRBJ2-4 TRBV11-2 CASSLVVGVAKNIQYF
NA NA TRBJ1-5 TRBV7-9 CASSLYSSGGGQPQHF
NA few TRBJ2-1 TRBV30 CAWSTGHNEQFF
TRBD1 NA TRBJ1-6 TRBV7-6 CASSLTTGNSPLHF
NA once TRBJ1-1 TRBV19 CASSIRTVMNTEAFF
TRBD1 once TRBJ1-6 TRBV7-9 CASSSLRDRGSRVFSPLHF
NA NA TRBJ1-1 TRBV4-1 CASSLQGMNTEAFF
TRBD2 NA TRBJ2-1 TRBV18 CASSPGAGVYNEQFF
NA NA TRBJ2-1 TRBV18 CASSPGQFNNEQFF
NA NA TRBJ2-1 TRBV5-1 CASSWVDSSYNEQFF
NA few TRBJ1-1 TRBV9 CASSGGERAFF
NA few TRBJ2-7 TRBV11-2 CASSLVGEPGQYF
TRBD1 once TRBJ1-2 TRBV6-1 CASSRQGEDGYTF
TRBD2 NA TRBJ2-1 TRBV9 CASSGGGISGGGNEQFF
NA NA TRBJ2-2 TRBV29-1 CSVEGDANTGELFF
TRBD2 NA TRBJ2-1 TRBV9 CASSVSPQRGGLDEQFF